Detailed here is one T cell receptor (beta chain). Antigen unknown. The data were taken from a study of OX40 agonist ivuxolimab in advanced cancers. Study findings and constraints: Expanded peripheral T-cell antigen specificity went undetermined. There were, on average, more expanded clones in CD8+ T cells than in CD4+.

Germline V gives CDR1 SGHAT, CDR2 FQNNGV. The trim removed 6 bases at V and 10 bases at J, leaving 8 bases unmatched. CDR3 size: 14 residues. Profiling relied on immunoSEQ multiplex PCR, and the TCRdb table lists in-frame clones only, not all of them. The sample carries some 130,000 clones, about 92% recorded once. The V call is TRBV11-2, the J call TRBJ1-4; 10 bases align to TRBD1. The clonotype was recovered from an adult with an advanced solid tumor such as melanoma, head and neck, liver or kidney cancer. The source material was CD4+ or CD8+ T cells sorted from blood, sampled in a trial of the OX40 agonist ivuxolimab. The CDR3: CASRSGTGEGKLFF. CDR3 nucleotide sequence: TGTGCCAGCAGGTCCGGGACAGGGGAAGGAAAACTGTTTTTT.